A single sample gave rise to the 14 T cell receptor beta chains below, sequenced in a study of molecular identifiers for immune sequencing clone quantification. Each CDR3 protein gets one entry after TCRdb re-called the PCR reads with MiXCR. The sample comprises tens of thousands of distinct CDR3 sequences, about a sixth of which are singletons, and approximately 1.5% rests with the top ten. Material: naive CD8+ T cells from blood, with Jurkat cell RNA spiked in. Subset reported: FACS-sorted CD8+CD4-CCR7+CD45RA+ naive T cells. Receptor source: a human donor in good health. Some libraries in this study had Jurkat cell RNA spiked in.

In its sample, this clonotype was seen many times. The V and J genes are TRBV20-1 and TRBJ2-3; 7 nucleotides match TRBD2. The germline CDR1 and CDR2 sequences are DFQATT and SNEGSKA (reference sequence). Germline trimming cut 5 bases from V and 0 bases from J; bases unmatched to any gene: 8. This CDR3 comprises 15 residues. The CDR3 loop reads CSARDISGSTDTQYF. The CDR3 coding sequence is TGCAGTGCTCGCGACATTAGCGGGAGCACAGATACGCAGTATTTT.

The V gene is TRBV25-1, the J gene TRBJ2-1; the match to TRBD2 covers 7 bases. This CDR3 has 15 amino acids. V lost 5 bases and J lost 3; bases outside the gene matches: 7. Looked up from germline, CDR1 is MGHDK and CDR2 is SYGVNS. The CDR3 DNA follows: TGTGCCAGCAGTTCCTCAGCGGGATTCTACAATGAGCAGTTCTTC. Protein: CASSSSAGFYNEQFF.

This clonotype was detected many times. The chain links TRBV6-6 to TRBJ2-3; 9 bases align to TRBD2. CDR1 is MNHNY and CDR2 is SVGAGI in the germline V gene (reference sequence). J lost 6 bases, V lost 8 bases, and 12 bases had no gene match. This CDR3 has 15 amino acids. The CDR3, as DNA: TGTGCCAGCGTAATCGGGACTAGCCGTGCTGATACGCAGTATTTT. Residues: CASVIGTSRADTQYF.

This clonotype was counted between two and nine times. J is TRBJ2-1 and V is TRBV7-9; TRBD1 or TRBD2 may be the D gene (5 bases each). Trimming pared 5 bases from V and 10 bases from J, leaving 18 bases between. Germline loops: CDR1 SEHNR, CDR2 FQNEAQ (reference sequence). The CDR3 loop spans 14 amino acids. The CDR3: CASSKMGTIGEQFF. The CDR3 nucleotides are TGTGCCAGCAGCAAAATGGGGACGATAGGAGAGCAGTTCTTC.

This clonotype turned up a few times. The chain links TRBV7-2 to TRBJ2-1, with 11 bases fitting TRBD1. V was clipped by 5 bases and J by 3 bases; unmatched bases: 6. Germline values: CDR1 SGHTA, CDR2 FQGNSA. This CDR3 is 16 amino acids long. DNA for the CDR3: TGTGCCAGCAGCCACGGGGACAGGGGGGACTACAATGAGCAGTTCTTC. This codes for CASSHGDRGDYNEQFF.

CDR3 sequence: CASSLERSPLYGYTF. The CDR3 coding sequence is TGTGCCAGCAGCTTGGAGAGGTCCCCACTCTATGGCTACACCTTC. The rearrangement links TRBV5-6 to TRBJ1-2; unclear D gene. The CDR3 totals 15 residues. The V and J ends lost 0 bases and 4 bases respectively, with 13 bases between them. Per the germline V gene, CDR1 is SGHDT and CDR2 is YYEEEE.

This clonotype was counted many times. The rearrangement joins TRBV4-2 to TRBJ2-7, with TRBD2 matching over 7 bases. Trimming cost V 4 bases and J 1 base; bases outside gene matches: 7. The CDR3 spans 15 residues. CDR1 LGHNA and CDR2 YNFKEQ come from the germline V gene. For the CDR3, the DNA is TGTGCCAGCAGCCTCGAGAGCGGGGTGTCCTACGAGCAGTACTTC. Its protein is CASSLESGVSYEQYF.

This clonotype was detected ten times or more. This chain links TRBV4-2 with TRBJ1-2, with 10 nucleotides matching TRBD1. There are 16 residues in the CDR3. The V gene end was trimmed by 0 bases and the J gene end by 8 bases; junction bases not matched to a gene: 9. Germline V lookup: CDR1 LGHNA, CDR2 YNFKEQ. The CDR3 sequence: CASSQETGTGDLGYTF. DNA of the CDR3: TGTGCCAGCAGCCAAGAAACCGGGACAGGGGACTTAGGCTACACCTTC.

There are many counts of this clonotype. One end of the junction is discordant with germline, which a read error may explain. The V gene is TRBV3-1, the J gene TRBJ2-5, with 8 bases identical to TRBD2. Germline V gives CDR1 LGHDT, CDR2 YNNKEL (reference sequence). The CDR3 loop spans 15 amino acids. In nucleotides, the CDR3 is TGTGCCAGCAGCCACCCAACTAGCGGCCAAGAGACCCTGTACTTC. Its translation: CASSHPTSGQETLYF.

Comments on this clonotype: The CDR3 end shows no conserved phenylalanine or tryptophan, and so a read error is likely. The chain uses TRBV19 and TRBJ1-2, with TRBD1 identical over 12 bases. The J segment lost 4 bases and the V segment lost 4 bases, leaving 4 bases of the junction unmatched. The CDR3 consists of 15 residues. Germline CDR1 LNHDA, CDR2 SQIVND (reference sequence). CDR3 DNA: TGTGCCAGTAGTAGCGGGACAGGGGGCGGCTATGGCTACACCCTC. Its protein product is CASSSGTGGGYGYTL.

This clonotype was detected ten times or more. The gene calls are TRBV7-2 and TRBJ2-7; 9 positions match TRBD2. The J segment lost 2 bases and the V segment lost 3 bases, leaving 5 bases of the junction unmatched. This CDR3 has 15 amino acids. Germline values: CDR1 SGHTA, CDR2 FQGNSA. The CDR3, as DNA: TGTGCCAGCAGCTTTCCCGGGACTAGCACCTACGAGCAGTACTTC. Encoded protein: CASSFPGTSTYEQYF.

As concerns this clonotype: A single base separates this from a much larger clone, so it may be a read error. The V gene is TRBV27, the J gene TRBJ2-5, with D possibly matching TRBD2 (6 bases). There are 14 residues in the CDR3. The germline CDR1 and CDR2 sequences are MNHEY and SMNVEV (reference sequence). DNA of the CDR3: TGTGCCAGCAGTTTAGCGGGGACTGAAGAGACCCAGCACTTC. It yields the protein CASSLAGTEETQHF.

At least ten counts were recorded for this clonotype. The chain joins TRBV7-9 to TRBJ2-7, with D perhaps TRBD2 (5 bases). Trimming cost V 1 base and J 3 bases, with 7 bases left between them. The CDR3 spans 13 residues. CDR1 is SEHNR, CDR2 FQNEAQ, per germline (reference sequence). This CDR3 reads CASSLDRGYEQYF. The CDR3 nucleotides read TGTGCCAGCAGCTTAGATCGGGGCTACGAGCAGTACTTC.

Many counts were recorded for this clonotype. The chain carries TRBV5-5 and TRBJ2-1, with TRBD2 identical over 8 bases. Per the germline V gene, CDR1 is SGHKS and CDR2 is YYEKEE (reference sequence). V lost 0 bases and J lost 3; bases outside the gene matches: 2. The CDR3 spans 15 residues. For the CDR3, the DNA is TGTGCCAGCAGCTTGGGACTAGCGTACTACAATGAGCAGTTCTTC. It codes for CASSLGLAYYNEQFF.